The 27 T cell receptor beta chains in this list originate from one sample, sequenced in a study of identical twins. TCRdb itself ran the 5' RACE reads through MiXCR, one entry per CDR3 protein. The sample consists of fewer than 900,000 distinct CDR3 sequences, approximately 22% of them appearing once. These data were also filed under a second study, of T cells expressing NK-cell markers.

The specimen sequenced was PBMCs. Receptors originate from a woman younger than 30 in good health.

Many counts were recorded for this clonotype. The chain joins TRBV7-9 to TRBJ2-4, with 9 nucleotides matching TRBD1. CDR1 SEHNR and CDR2 FQNEAQ come from the germline V gene (reference sequence). The CDR3 consists of 15 residues. Trimming removed 5 bases from V and 4 bases from J; junction bases left unmatched: 6. The CDR3 sequence is CASSREGQGKNIQYF. CDR3 sequence (DNA): TGTGCCAGCAGCCGAGAAGGACAGGGGAAAAACATTCAGTACTTC.

The chain joins TRBV20-1 to TRBJ2-5; D is possibly TRBD1 or TRBD2 (6 bases each). The CDR3 has 11 residues. Trimming removed 3 bases from V and 12 bases from J, with 14 bases in between. The germline gives CDR1 DFQATT, CDR2 SNEGSKA (reference sequence). In nucleotides, the CDR3 is TGCAGTGCTAGTCGGGGTAGGGGGGAGTACTTC. Its translation is CSASRGRGEYF.

As for this clonotype: At one end, the junction sequence differs from germline, possibly due to a read error. This chain connects TRBV6-2 or TRBV6-3 to TRBJ2-7, with no clear D. CDR1 is MNHEY, CDR2 SVGEGT, per germline. CDR3 size: 16 residues. The CDR3 sequence: CTSSYSPRLLHYEQYF. In nucleotides, the CDR3 is TGTACCAGCAGTTACTCCCCGCGGTTGCTCCACTACGAGCAGTACTTC.

The chain links TRBV27 to TRBJ2-7; 7 bases are shared with TRBD1. The germline V gene has CDR1 MNHEY and CDR2 SMNVEV (reference sequence). This CDR3 spans 14 amino acids. The junction had 8 bases not matched to a gene; V was cut back by 5 bases and J by 4 bases. The CDR3 DNA reads as TGTGCCAGCAGTGTCGACAGGGTTTCTTACGAGCAGTACTTC. This sequence encodes CASSVDRVSYEQYF.

This chain connects TRBV20-1 to TRBJ1-1, with TRBD1 identical over 10 bases. V lost 3 bases and J lost 10; bases outside the gene matches: 2. CDR1 and CDR2 from the germline V gene are DFQATT and SNEGSKA (reference sequence). The CDR3 consists of 11 residues. Here the CDR3 DNA reads TGCAGTGCTAGGGGGGACAGGGGAGCTTTCTTT. Amino acids: CSARGDRGAFF.

V and J are TRBV20-1 and TRBJ2-3; a possible D gene is TRBD2 (6 bases). There are 16 residues in the CDR3. The V end was cut by 3 bases, the J end by 4 bases, with 20 bases between. Germline V gene lookup returns CDR1 DFQATT and CDR2 SNEGSKA (reference sequence). The CDR3 DNA follows: TGCAGTGCTAGCGGGAGTCGTATTGGTTCAGCAGATACGCAGTATTTT. It is translated as CSASGSRIGSADTQYF.

This clonotype was seen only a few times. CDR3 DNA: TGTGCCAGCAGCCATAGGGTCGGAGGCTCCTACGAGCAGTACTTC. Translated: CASSHRVGGSYEQYF. The V gene is TRBV3-1, the J gene TRBJ2-7, with D maybe TRBD2 (5 bases). CDR3 length: 15 amino acids. V was cut by 3 bases and J by 0 bases, with 12 bases left in between. From germline, CDR1 is LGHDT and CDR2 YNNKEL (reference sequence).

This clonotype showed up many times. The chain employs TRBV10-3 and TRBJ1-5; D possibly corresponds to TRBD1 (5 bases). There are 14 residues in the CDR3. V lost 10 bases, J lost 1 base, and 14 bases lay in between. Germline V gene sequence: CDR1 ENHRY, CDR2 SYGVKD. The CDR3 sequence: CASITGTSNQPQHF. In DNA form, the CDR3 reads TGTGCCAGTATTACCGGGACCAGCAATCAGCCCCAGCATTTT.

This clonotype turned up a few times. The rearrangement uses TRBV20-1 and TRBJ1-1, with D perhaps TRBD1 (5 bases). V lost 5 bases to trimming and J lost 10 bases, with 14 bases between them. The CDR3 has 11 amino acids. CDR1 and CDR2 (germline): DFQATT, SNEGSKA (reference sequence). In nucleotides, the CDR3 is TGCAGTGCTTATATTGACAGAGGAGCTTTCTTT. It codes for CSAYIDRGAFF.

This clonotype has a handful of counts. The chain employs TRBV7-3 and TRBJ2-7, with D possibly being TRBD1 (6 bases). Germline loops: CDR1 SGHTA, CDR2 FQGTGA. This CDR3 spans 14 amino acids. V was shortened by 4 bases and J by 5 bases, with 15 bases between the two germline ends. The CDR3 is CASSSTGYGDEQYF. In nucleotides, the CDR3 is TGTGCCAGCAGCTCAACAGGGTATGGGGACGAGCAGTACTTC.

Points on this clonotype: The junction departs from germline at one end; a sequencing error may be responsible. The V and J genes are TRBV27 and TRBJ2-4; D not certain. The CDR3 loop spans 11 amino acids. From germline, CDR1 is MNHEY and CDR2 SMNVEV (reference sequence). The CDR3: CASSYGPSSNF. The CDR3 bases are TGTGCCAGCAGCTACGGCCCCTCTAGTAACTTC.

This clonotype showed up just a few times. The V gene is TRBV6-1, the J gene TRBJ1-2; 7 nucleotides match TRBD1. The CDR3 has 15 residues. Germline lookup yields CDR1 MNHNS and CDR2 SASEGT. J gave up 0 bases and V 5 bases, and 6 bases lay outside the gene matches. The CDR3: CASSRQGQANYGYTF. The CDR3, as DNA: TGTGCCAGCAGTCGACAGGGCCAGGCTAACTATGGCTACACCTTC.

J is TRBJ2-5 and V is TRBV5-1, with 7 bases that match TRBD2. Germline-derived CDR1 and CDR2 are SGHRS and YFSETQ. The CDR3 contains 13 residues. V lost 7 bases, J lost 9 bases, and 12 bases stayed unmatched. CDR3 nucleotides: TGCGCCAGCGCCCCGGAGGGCGGGGGAGCCCAGTACTTC. Its protein product is CASAPEGGGAQYF.

CDR3 nucleotide sequence: TGTGCCAGCAGTTATCGGCAGGGGGGATCATCTTATAGCTCCTACGAGCAGTACTTC. Translated: CASSYRQGGSSYSSYEQYF. The chain employs TRBV6-5 and TRBJ2-7; D might be TRBD1 (7 bases). This CDR3 is 19 amino acids long. V was cut by 3 bases and J by 0 bases, with 24 bases left in between. CDR1 is MNHEY and CDR2 is SVGAGI in the germline V gene.

The chain uses TRBV6-5 and TRBJ1-2; TRBD1 matches at 8 bases. Germline trimming cut 4 bases from V and 7 bases from J; bases unmatched to any gene: 8. Per germline, CDR1 MNHEY and CDR2 SVGAGI. The CDR3 runs 14 residues. CDR3 DNA sequence: TGTGCCAGCAGTTCAACTTACACAGGGGGTGGCTACACCTTC. Amino acid sequence: CASSSTYTGGGYTF.

The V and J genes are TRBV20-1 and TRBJ1-2, with 10 bases that match TRBD1. The CDR3 extends over 15 amino acids. CDR1 is DFQATT and CDR2 is SNEGSKA in the germline V gene (reference sequence). The V gene end was trimmed by 7 bases and the J gene end by 4 bases; junction bases not matched to a gene: 12. The CDR3 region has the DNA TGCAGTGTCAATAGACAGGGGGCGGGCGGCTATGGCTACACCTTC. Protein: CSVNRQGAGGYGYTF.

This clonotype was seen a handful of times. The gene calls are TRBV5-6 and TRBJ2-2, with a weak D call TRBD2 (5 bases). Germline V gene data show CDR1 as SGHDT and CDR2 as YYEEEE. CDR3 size: 15 residues. Trimming cost V 5 bases and J 5 bases, with 16 bases left between them. This chain's CDR3 is CASRREGRWTGELFF. The CDR3 DNA reads TGTGCCAGCAGGAGAGAGGGAAGGTGGACCGGGGAGCTGTTTTTT.

This clonotype was recorded at least ten times. The chain is built from TRBV4-3 and TRBJ1-1; D remains unclear. The CDR3 is 13 amino acids. With 0 bases removed from V and 7 bases from J, the gap between germline ends came to 9 bases. Per the germline V gene, CDR1 is LGHNA and CDR2 is YSLEER. For the CDR3, the DNA is TGCGCCAGCAGCCAAGATCGAGAGGATGAAGCTTTCTTT. It yields the protein CASSQDREDEAFF.

The chain links TRBV11-2 to TRBJ1-1; no firm D call. Germline V gives CDR1 SGHAT, CDR2 FQNNGV. Between the trimmed V and J ends, which lost 3 bases and 4 bases, there was a span of 6 bases. CDR3 length: 12 residues. CDR3 loop: CASSLVPTEAFF. CDR3 DNA: TGTGCCAGCAGCTTGGTCCCCACTGAAGCTTTCTTT.

This clonotype was picked up many times. V usage is TRBV12-3 or TRBV12-4 and J usage is TRBJ2-3, with 8 bases matching TRBD2. V was clipped by 2 bases and J by 2 bases; unmatched bases: 6. CDR3 length: 16 residues. This CDR3 reads CASSLYGTRDTDTQYF. CDR3 bases: TGTGCCAGCAGTTTATACGGGACTAGAGACACAGATACGCAGTATTTT.

The CDR3 here is CSVWRDLTPYEQYF. Here the CDR3 DNA reads TGCAGCGTTTGGCGGGACCTAACCCCCTACGAGCAGTACTTC. This chain uses TRBV29-1 with TRBJ2-7, with D perhaps matching TRBD2 (6 bases). The CDR3 spans 14 residues. Germline assignment: CDR1 SQVTM and CDR2 ANQGSEA. V dropped 5 bases and J dropped 2 bases, with 16 bases sitting between them.

This sequence joins TRBV7-2 and TRBJ2-3; D is perhaps TRBD2 (5 bases). This CDR3 has 14 residues. CDR1 and CDR2 (germline): SGHTA, FQGNSA. V was clipped by 6 bases and J by 0 bases, with 10 bases between them. Here the CDR3 reads CASRTITSTDTQYF. CDR3 DNA: TGTGCCAGCAGGACTATAACTAGCACAGATACGCAGTATTTT.

The chain is built from TRBV5-1 and TRBJ2-7; 11 bases agree with TRBD2. The V gene end was trimmed by 1 base and the J gene end by 2 bases; junction bases not matched to a gene: 5. CDR1 SGHRS and CDR2 YFSETQ come from the germline V gene. The CDR3 loop spans 16 amino acids. Here the CDR3 reads CASSLRSTSGAYEQYF. DNA of the CDR3: TGCGCCAGCAGCTTGAGATCGACTAGCGGGGCCTACGAGCAGTACTTC. The full variable domain, in which reference TRBV5-1 and TRBJ2-7 provide the parts outside the CDR3, is KAGVTQTPRYLIKTRGQQVTLSCSPISGHRSVSWYQQTPGQGLQFLFEYFSETQRNKGNFPGRFSGRQFSNSRSEMNVSTLELGDSALYLCASSLRSTSGAYEQYFGPGTRLTVT.

This clonotype was recorded a few times. As DNA, the CDR3 is TGTGCCAGCAGTGAAGCCGGGACAGTTGGAGGCTACACCTTC. Translating gives CASSEAGTVGGYTF. The rearrangement uses TRBV6-1 and TRBJ1-2, with 7 bases aligning to TRBD1. Germline trimming cut 0 bases from V and 8 bases from J; bases unmatched to any gene: 6. Germline assignment: CDR1 MNHNS and CDR2 SASEGT. The CDR3 contains 14 residues.

The chain couples TRBV5-1 to TRBJ1-1; no clear D gene. Germline CDR1 SGHRS, CDR2 YFSETQ. This CDR3 has 15 amino acids. V lost 0 bases and J lost 1, with 10 bases in between. CDR3 loop: CASSLAGGKNTEAFF. CDR3 in DNA: TGCGCCAGCAGCTTGGCCGGAGGGAAGAACACTGAAGCTTTCTTT.

The rearrangement joins TRBV12-3 or TRBV12-4 to TRBJ2-4; D is tentatively TRBD1 or TRBD2 (5 bases each). This CDR3 spans 17 amino acids. V was shortened by 5 bases and J by 1 base, with 18 bases between the two germline ends. The CDR3 DNA reads TGTGCCAGCAGTACCCTGCTGGGGGACGGGGCCAAAAACATTCAGTACTTC. Translation: CASSTLLGDGAKNIQYF.

The genes are TRBV7-9 and TRBJ2-7, with D tentatively TRBD1 (6 bases). This CDR3 region has 13 residues. Germline CDR1 reads SEHNR; CDR2 reads FQNEAQ (reference sequence). V was trimmed by 3 bases and J by 7 bases, leaving 13 bases between them. The CDR3 DNA sequence: TGTGCCAGCAGCTTGACAGGACGAAGGGAGCAGTACTTC. Its protein product is CASSLTGRREQYF.